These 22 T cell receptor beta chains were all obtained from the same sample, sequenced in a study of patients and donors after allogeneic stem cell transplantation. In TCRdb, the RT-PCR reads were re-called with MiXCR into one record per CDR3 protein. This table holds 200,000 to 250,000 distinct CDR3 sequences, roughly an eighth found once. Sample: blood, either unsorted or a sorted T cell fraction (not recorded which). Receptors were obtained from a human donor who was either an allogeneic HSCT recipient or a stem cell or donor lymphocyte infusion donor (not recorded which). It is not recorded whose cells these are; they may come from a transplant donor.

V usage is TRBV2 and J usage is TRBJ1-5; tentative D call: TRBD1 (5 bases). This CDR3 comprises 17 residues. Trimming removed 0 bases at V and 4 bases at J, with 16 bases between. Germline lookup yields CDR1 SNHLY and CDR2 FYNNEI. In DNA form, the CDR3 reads TGTGCCAGCAGTGAAGCAGGAGCGGGGGTTCAAAATCAGCCCCAGCATTTT. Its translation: CASSEAGAGVQNQPQHF.

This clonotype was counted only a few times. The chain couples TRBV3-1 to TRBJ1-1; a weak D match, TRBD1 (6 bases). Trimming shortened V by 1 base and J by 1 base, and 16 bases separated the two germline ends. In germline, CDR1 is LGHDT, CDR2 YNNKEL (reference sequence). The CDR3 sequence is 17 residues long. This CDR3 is CASSQVTGGRGNTEAFF. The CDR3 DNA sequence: TGTGCCAGCAGCCAAGTCACAGGTGGCAGGGGGAACACTGAAGCTTTCTTT.

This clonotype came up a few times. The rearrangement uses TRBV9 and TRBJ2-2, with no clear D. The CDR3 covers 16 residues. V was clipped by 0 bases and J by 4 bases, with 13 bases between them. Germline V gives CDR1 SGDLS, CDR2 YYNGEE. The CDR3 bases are TGTGCCAGCAGCGTAGCAGTTGGCCGTAGCACCGGGGAGCTGTTTTTT. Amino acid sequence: CASSVAVGRSTGELFF.

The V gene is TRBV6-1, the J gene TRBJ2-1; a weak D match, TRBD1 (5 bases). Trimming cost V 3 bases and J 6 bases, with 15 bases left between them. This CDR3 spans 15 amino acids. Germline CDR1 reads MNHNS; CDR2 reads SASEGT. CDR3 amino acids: CASSDFFVGANEQFF. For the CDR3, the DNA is TGTGCCAGCAGTGATTTTTTTGTAGGGGCCAATGAGCAGTTCTTC.

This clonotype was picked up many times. The CDR3: CASSRTNSYEQYF. CDR3 nucleotide sequence: TGCGCCAGCAGCCGAACGAACAGCTACGAGCAGTACTTC. This sequence joins TRBV5-1 and TRBJ2-7; D is ambiguous. CDR3 size: 13 residues. Trimming shortened V by 4 bases and J by 3 bases, and 11 bases separated the two germline ends. Per germline, CDR1 SGHRS and CDR2 YFSETQ.

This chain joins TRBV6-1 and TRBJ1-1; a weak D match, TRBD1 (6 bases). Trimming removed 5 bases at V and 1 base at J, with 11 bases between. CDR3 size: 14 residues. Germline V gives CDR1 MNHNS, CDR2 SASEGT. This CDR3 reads CASSQWTENTEAFF. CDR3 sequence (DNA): TGTGCCAGCAGTCAATGGACAGAGAACACTGAAGCTTTCTTT.

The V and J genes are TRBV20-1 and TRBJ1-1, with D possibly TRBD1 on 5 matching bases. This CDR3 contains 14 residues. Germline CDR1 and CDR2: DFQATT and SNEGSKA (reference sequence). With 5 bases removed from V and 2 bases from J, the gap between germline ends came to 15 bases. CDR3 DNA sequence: TGCAGTGCTGGGACGGCTAGGGTAAACACTGAAGCTTTCTTT. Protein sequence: CSAGTARVNTEAFF.

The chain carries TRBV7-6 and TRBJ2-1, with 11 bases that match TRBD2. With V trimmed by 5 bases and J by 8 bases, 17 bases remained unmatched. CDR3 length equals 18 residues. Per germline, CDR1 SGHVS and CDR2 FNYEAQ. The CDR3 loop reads CASSQNHLLAGVGDEQFF. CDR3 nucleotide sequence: TGTGCCAGCAGCCAAAACCATCTACTAGCGGGAGTTGGGGATGAGCAGTTCTTC. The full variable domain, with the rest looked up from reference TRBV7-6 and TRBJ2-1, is GAGVSQSPRYKVTKRGQDVALRCDPISGHVSLYWYRQALGQGPEFLTYFNYEAQQDKSGLPNDRFSAERPEGSISTLTIQRTEQRDSAMYRCASSQNHLLAGVGDEQFFGPGTRLTVL.

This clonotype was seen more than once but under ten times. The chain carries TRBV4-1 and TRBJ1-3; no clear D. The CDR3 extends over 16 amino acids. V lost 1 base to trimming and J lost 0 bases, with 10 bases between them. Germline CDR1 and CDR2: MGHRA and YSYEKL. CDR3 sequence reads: CASSQGEGLSGNTIYF. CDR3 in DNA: TGCGCCAGCAGCCAAGGTGAAGGGCTCTCTGGAAACACCATATATTTT.

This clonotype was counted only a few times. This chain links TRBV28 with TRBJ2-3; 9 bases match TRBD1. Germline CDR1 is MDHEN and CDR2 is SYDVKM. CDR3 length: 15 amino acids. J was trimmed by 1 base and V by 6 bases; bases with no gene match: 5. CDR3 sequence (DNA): TGTGCCAGCAGCCGAAGGACAGGGGGCACAGATACGCAGTATTTT. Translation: CASSRRTGGTDTQYF.

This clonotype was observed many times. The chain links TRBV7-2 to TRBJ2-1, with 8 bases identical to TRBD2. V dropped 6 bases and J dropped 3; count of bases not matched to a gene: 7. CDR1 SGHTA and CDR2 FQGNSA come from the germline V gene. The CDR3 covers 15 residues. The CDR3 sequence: CASRTMSGGYNEQFF. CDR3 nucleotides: TGTGCCAGCAGAACCATGAGCGGGGGCTACAATGAGCAGTTCTTC.

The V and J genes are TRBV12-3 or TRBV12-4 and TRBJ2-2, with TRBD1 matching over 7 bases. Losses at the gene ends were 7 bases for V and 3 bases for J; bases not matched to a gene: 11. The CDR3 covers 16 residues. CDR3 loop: CASNRHRGSHTGELFF. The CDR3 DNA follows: TGTGCCAGCAACCGTCACAGGGGATCGCACACCGGGGAGCTGTTTTTT.

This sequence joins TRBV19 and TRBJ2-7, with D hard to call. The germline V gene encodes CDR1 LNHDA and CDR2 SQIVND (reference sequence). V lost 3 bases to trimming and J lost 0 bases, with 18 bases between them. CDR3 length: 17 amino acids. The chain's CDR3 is CASSIRSQPMSSYEQYF. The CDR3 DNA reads TGTGCCAGTAGTATTAGGAGCCAGCCGATGAGCTCCTACGAGCAGTACTTC. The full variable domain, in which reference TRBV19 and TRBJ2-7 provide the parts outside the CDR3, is DGGITQSPKYLFRKEGQNVTLSCEQNLNHDAMYWYRQDPGQGLRLIYYSQIVNDFQKGDIAEGYSVSREKKESFPLTVTSAQKNPTAFYLCASSIRSQPMSSYEQYFGPGTRLTVT.

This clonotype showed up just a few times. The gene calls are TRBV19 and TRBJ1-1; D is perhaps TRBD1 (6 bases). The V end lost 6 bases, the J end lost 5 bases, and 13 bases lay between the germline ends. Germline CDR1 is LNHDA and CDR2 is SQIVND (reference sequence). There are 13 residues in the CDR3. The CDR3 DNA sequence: TGTGCCAGTAGCCGGGACACTAGAACTGAAGCTTTCTTT. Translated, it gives CASSRDTRTEAFF.

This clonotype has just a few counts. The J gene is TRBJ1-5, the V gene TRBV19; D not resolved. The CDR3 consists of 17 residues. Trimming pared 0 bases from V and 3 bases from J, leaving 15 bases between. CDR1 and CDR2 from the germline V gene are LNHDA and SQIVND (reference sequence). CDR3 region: CASSIDRRTPSNQPQHF. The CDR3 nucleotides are TGTGCCAGTAGTATAGATCGTCGGACCCCATCCAATCAGCCCCAGCATTTT.

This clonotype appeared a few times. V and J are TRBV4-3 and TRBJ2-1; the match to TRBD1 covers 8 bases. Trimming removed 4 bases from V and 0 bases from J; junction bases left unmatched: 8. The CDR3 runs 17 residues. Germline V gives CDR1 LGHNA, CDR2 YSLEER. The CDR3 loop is CASSPMHRGSSYNEQFF. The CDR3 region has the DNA TGCGCCAGCAGCCCTATGCACAGGGGGAGCTCCTACAATGAGCAGTTCTTC.

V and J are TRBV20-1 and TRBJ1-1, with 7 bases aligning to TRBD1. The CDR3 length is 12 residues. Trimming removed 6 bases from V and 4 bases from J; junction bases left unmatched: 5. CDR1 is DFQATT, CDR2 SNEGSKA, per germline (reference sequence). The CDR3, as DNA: TGCAGTGCGATGGGGACAGTCACTGAAGCTTTCTTT. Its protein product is CSAMGTVTEAFF.

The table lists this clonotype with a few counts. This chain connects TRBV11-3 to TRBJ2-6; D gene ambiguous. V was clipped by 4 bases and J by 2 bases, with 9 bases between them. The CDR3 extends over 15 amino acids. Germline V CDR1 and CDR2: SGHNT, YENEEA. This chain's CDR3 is CASSSGSPGANVLTF. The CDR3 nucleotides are TGTGCCAGCAGCTCCGGTTCTCCTGGGGCCAACGTCCTGACTTTC.

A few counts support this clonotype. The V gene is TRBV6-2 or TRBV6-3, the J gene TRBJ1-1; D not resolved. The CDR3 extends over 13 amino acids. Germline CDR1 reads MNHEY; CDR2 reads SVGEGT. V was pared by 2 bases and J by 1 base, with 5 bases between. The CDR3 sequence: CASSYTENTEAFF. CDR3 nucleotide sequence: TGTGCCAGCAGTTACACAGAGAACACTGAAGCTTTCTTT.

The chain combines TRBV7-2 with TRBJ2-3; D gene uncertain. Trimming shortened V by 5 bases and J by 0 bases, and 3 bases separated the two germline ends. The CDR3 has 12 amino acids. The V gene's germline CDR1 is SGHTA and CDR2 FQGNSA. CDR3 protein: CASSISTDTQYF. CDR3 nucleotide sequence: TGTGCCAGCAGCATTAGCACAGATACGCAGTATTTT.

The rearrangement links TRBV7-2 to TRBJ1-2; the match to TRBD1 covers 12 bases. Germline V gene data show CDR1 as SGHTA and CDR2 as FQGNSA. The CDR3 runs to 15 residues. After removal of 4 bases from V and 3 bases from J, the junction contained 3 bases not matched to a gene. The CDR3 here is CASSYRDRGHYGYTF. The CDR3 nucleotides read TGTGCCAGCAGCTACCGGGACAGGGGGCACTATGGCTACACCTTC. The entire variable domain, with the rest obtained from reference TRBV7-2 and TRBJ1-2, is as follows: GAGVSQSPSNKVTEKGKDVELRCDPISGHTALYWYRQSLGQGLEFLIYFQGNSAPDKSGLPSDRFSAERTGGSVSTLTIQRTQQEDSAVYLCASSYRDRGHYGYTFGSGTRLTVV.

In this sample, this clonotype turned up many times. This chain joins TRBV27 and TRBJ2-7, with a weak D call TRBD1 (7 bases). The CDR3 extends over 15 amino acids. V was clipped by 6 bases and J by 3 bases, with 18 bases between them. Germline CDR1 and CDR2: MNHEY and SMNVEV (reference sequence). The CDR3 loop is CASSFQAGQIYEQYF. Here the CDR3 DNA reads TGTGCCAGCAGCTTCCAGGCGGGACAGATCTACGAGCAGTACTTC.